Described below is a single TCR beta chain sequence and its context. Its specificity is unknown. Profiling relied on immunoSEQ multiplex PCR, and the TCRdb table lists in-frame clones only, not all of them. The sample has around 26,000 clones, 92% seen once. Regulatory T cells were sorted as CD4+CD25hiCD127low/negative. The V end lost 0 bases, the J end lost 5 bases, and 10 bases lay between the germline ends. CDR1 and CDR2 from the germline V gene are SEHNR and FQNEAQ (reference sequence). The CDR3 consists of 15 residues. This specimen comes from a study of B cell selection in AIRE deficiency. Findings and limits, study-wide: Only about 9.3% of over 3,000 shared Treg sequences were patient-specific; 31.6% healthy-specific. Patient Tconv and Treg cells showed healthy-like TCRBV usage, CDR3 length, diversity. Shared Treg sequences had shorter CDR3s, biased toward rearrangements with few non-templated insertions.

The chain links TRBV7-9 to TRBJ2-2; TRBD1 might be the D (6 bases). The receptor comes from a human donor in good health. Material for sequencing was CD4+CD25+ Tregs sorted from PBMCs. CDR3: CASSLAGRGTGELFF. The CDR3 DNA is TGTGCCAGCAGCTTAGCTGGCAGGGGAACCGGGGAGCTGTTTTTT.